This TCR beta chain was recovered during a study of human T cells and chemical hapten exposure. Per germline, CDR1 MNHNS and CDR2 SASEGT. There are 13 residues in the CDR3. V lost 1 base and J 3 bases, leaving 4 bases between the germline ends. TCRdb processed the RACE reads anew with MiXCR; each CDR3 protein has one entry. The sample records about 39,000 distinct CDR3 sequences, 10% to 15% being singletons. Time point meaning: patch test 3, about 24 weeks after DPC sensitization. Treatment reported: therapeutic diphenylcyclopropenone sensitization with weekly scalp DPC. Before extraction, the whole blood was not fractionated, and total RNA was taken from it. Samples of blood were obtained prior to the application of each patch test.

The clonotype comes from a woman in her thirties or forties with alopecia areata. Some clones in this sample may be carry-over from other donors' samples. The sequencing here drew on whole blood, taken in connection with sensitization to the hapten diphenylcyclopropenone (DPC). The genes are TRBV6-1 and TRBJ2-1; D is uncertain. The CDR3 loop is CASSEGDYNEQFF. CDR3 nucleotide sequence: TGTGCCAGCAGTGAAGGAGACTACAATGAGCAGTTCTTC.